The rows below give T cell receptor beta chains drawn from one sample of a study of T cells in Graves' hyperthyroidism and ophthalmopathy. One entry per CDR3 protein, called by TCRdb with MiXCR from the multiplex PCR reads. The top ten hold less than 75% of the sample, which has hundreds of thousands of distinct CDR3 sequences, roughly 25% seen once. Sequencing was done on a sample of blood. The source is a man over 45 with Graves' hyperthyroidism. Both conserved end residues are part of each CDR3. Each record gives: V gene, clone size, D gene, J gene, CDR3 protein, CDR3 DNA. The D gene is left open where the match is weak. The listing skips clone size in some rows; elsewhere it reads once, few, many or a size class.

v_gene: TRBV19; abundance: -; d_gene: -; j_gene: TRBJ2-7; CDR3aa: CASSVGQSYEQYF; CDR3nt: TGTGCCAGTAGTGTTGGACAGAGCTACGAGCAGTACTTC
v_gene: TRBV3-1; abundance: few; d_gene: -; j_gene: TRBJ2-7; CDR3aa: CASSLHSYEQYF; CDR3nt: TGTGCCAGCAGCCTCCACTCCTACGAGCAGTACTTC
v_gene: TRBV7-2; abundance: -; d_gene: -; j_gene: TRBJ1-2; CDR3aa: CALPRRGLYGYTF; CDR3nt: TGTGCCCTCCCACGTCGCGGCCTCTATGGCTACACCTTC
v_gene: TRBV15; abundance: -; d_gene: TRBD2; j_gene: TRBJ2-7; CDR3aa: CATSELAGGYEQYF; CDR3nt: TGTGCCACCAGCGAACTAGCGGGCGGCTACGAGCAGTACTTC
v_gene: TRBV29-1; abundance: -; d_gene: -; j_gene: TRBJ1-1; CDR3aa: CSVEGGLEAFF; CDR3nt: TGCAGCGTTGAGGGCGGCCTTGAAGCTTTCTTT
v_gene: TRBV6-1; abundance: few; d_gene: TRBD1; j_gene: TRBJ2-2; CDR3aa: CASSRTGGTGELFF; CDR3nt: TGTGCCAGCAGTAGGACAGGGGGCACCGGGGAGCTGTTTTTT
v_gene: TRBV3-1; abundance: many; d_gene: -; j_gene: TRBJ1-4; CDR3aa: CASSQTRQEGEKLFF; CDR3nt: TGTGCCAGCAGCCAAACTAGACAGGAGGGGGAAAAACTGTTTTTT
v_gene: TRBV7-8; abundance: -; d_gene: TRBD2; j_gene: TRBJ2-7; CDR3aa: CASRGGLAGGEQYF; CDR3nt: TGTGCCAGCAGGGGGGGGCTAGCGGGAGGCGAGCAGTACTTC
v_gene: TRBV6-1; abundance: -; d_gene: -; j_gene: TRBJ2-2; CDR3aa: CASSEAVKGGANTGELFF; CDR3nt: TGTGCCAGCAGTGAAGCGGTTAAAGGGGGGGCGAACACCGGGGAGCTGTTTTTT
v_gene: TRBV24-1; abundance: few; d_gene: -; j_gene: TRBJ1-5; CDR3aa: CATSDLETRTVGNQPQHF; CDR3nt: TGTGCCACCAGTGATTTAGAAACCCGGACAGTGGGGAATCAGCCCCAGCATTTT
v_gene: TRBV7-3; abundance: -; d_gene: TRBD2; j_gene: TRBJ2-1; CDR3aa: CASSQELAGGTEQFF; CDR3nt: TGTGCCAGCAGCCAAGAGCTAGCGGGAGGCACTGAGCAGTTCTTC
v_gene: TRBV5-8; abundance: -; d_gene: -; j_gene: TRBJ2-2; CDR3aa: CASSLVGQGQVELFF; CDR3nt: TGTGCCAGCAGCTTGGTCGGGCAGGGCCAAGTGGAGCTGTTTTTT
v_gene: TRBV7-9; abundance: many; d_gene: -; j_gene: TRBJ1-1; CDR3aa: CASSLARKTEAFF; CDR3nt: TGTGCCAGCAGCTTGGCAAGGAAGACTGAAGCTTTCTTT
v_gene: TRBV7-9; abundance: few; d_gene: -; j_gene: TRBJ2-3; CDR3aa: CASSWTSYTDTQYF; CDR3nt: TGTGCCAGCAGCTGGACATCCTACACAGATACGCAGTATTTT
v_gene: TRBV9; abundance: few; d_gene: TRBD2; j_gene: TRBJ2-3; CDR3aa: CASSVETGGLADTQYF; CDR3nt: TGTGCCAGCAGCGTAGAGACGGGAGGGCTAGCAGATACGCAGTATTTT
v_gene: TRBV30; abundance: -; d_gene: TRBD1; j_gene: TRBJ2-1; CDR3aa: CAWGSRTGISNEQFF; CDR3nt: TGTGCCTGGGGATCCAGGACAGGGATCTCCAATGAGCAGTTCTTC
v_gene: TRBV20-1; abundance: few; d_gene: TRBD1; j_gene: TRBJ2-7; CDR3aa: CSARGTGFSYEQYF; CDR3nt: TGCAGTGCTAGAGGGACAGGGTTCTCCTACGAGCAGTACTTC
v_gene: TRBV20-1; abundance: -; d_gene: -; j_gene: TRBJ2-3; CDR3aa: CSARQILGRRDTQYF; CDR3nt: TGCAGTGCTAGACAAATCCTGGGAAGAAGAGATACGCAGTATTTT
v_gene: TRBV5-1; abundance: -; d_gene: -; j_gene: TRBJ2-5; CDR3aa: CASSLGGRGGETQYF; CDR3nt: TGCGCCAGCAGCTTGGGCGGCAGGGGGGGAGAGACCCAGTACTTC
v_gene: TRBV6-2/TRBV6-3; abundance: -; d_gene: -; j_gene: TRBJ2-5; CDR3aa: CASSSPLLPERETQYF; CDR3nt: TGTGCCAGCAGTTCTCCGCTGCTACCCGAGCGGGAGACCCAGTACTTC
v_gene: TRBV12-3/TRBV12-4; abundance: many; d_gene: -; j_gene: TRBJ1-1; CDR3aa: CASSPRTVDTEAFF; CDR3nt: TGTGCCAGCAGTCCCCGGACAGTAGACACTGAAGCTTTCTTT
v_gene: TRBV7-9; abundance: -; d_gene: -; j_gene: TRBJ2-5; CDR3aa: CASSEPGALQETQYF; CDR3nt: TGTGCCAGCAGCGAACCGGGGGCACTTCAAGAGACCCAGTACTTC
v_gene: TRBV2; abundance: many; d_gene: -; j_gene: TRBJ2-5; CDR3aa: CASQYQETQYF; CDR3nt: TGTGCCAGCCAGTACCAAGAGACCCAGTACTTC
v_gene: TRBV11-1; abundance: many; d_gene: -; j_gene: TRBJ2-5; CDR3aa: CASSLARETQYF; CDR3nt: TGTGCCAGCAGCTTAGCGCGGGAGACCCAGTACTTC
v_gene: TRBV6-2/TRBV6-3; abundance: -; d_gene: -; j_gene: TRBJ2-5; CDR3aa: CASSRGVIYQETQYF; CDR3nt: TGTGCCAGCAGTCGCGGGGTGATATACCAAGAGACCCAGTACTTC
v_gene: TRBV20-1; abundance: few; d_gene: -; j_gene: TRBJ2-3; CDR3aa: CSASPPGSEDFTDTQYF; CDR3nt: TGCAGTGCTAGTCCCCCCGGAAGTGAGGATTTCACAGATACGCAGTATTTT
v_gene: TRBV20-1; abundance: -; d_gene: TRBD1; j_gene: TRBJ2-7; CDR3aa: CSASPTGVAYEQYF; CDR3nt: TGCAGTGCTAGTCCGACAGGGGTTGCCTACGAGCAGTACTTC